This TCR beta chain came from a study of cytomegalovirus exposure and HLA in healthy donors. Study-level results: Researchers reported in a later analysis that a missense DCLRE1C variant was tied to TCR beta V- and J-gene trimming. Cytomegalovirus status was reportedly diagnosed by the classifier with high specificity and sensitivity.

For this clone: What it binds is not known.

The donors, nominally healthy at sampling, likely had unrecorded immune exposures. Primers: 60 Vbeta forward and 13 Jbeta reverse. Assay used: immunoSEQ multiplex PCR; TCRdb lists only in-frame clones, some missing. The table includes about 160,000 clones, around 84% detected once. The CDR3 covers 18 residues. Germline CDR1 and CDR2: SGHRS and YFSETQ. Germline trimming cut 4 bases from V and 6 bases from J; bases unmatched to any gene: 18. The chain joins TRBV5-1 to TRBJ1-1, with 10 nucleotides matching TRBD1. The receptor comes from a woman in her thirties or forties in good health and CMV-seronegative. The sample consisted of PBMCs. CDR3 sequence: CASSTQAWDRGLIPEAFF. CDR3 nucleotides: TGCGCCAGCAGCACACAAGCCTGGGACAGGGGTTTAATCCCTGAAGCTTTCTTT. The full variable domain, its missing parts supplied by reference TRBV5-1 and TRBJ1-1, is KAGVTQTPRYLIKTRGQQVTLSCSPISGHRSVSWYQQTPGQGLQFLFEYFSETQRNKGNFPGRFSGRQFSNSRSEMNVSTLELGDSALYLCASSTQAWDRGLIPEAFFGQGTRLTVV.